These T cell receptor beta chains were read from a single sample in a study of blood T cell repertoires in COVID-19. The assay was immunoSEQ multiplex PCR, and TCRdb's table has in-frame clones only and misses some. Among around 120,000 clones listed, around 87% were seen once. Sample: peripheral blood. The receptors come from a woman in her sixties or seventies with acute or convalescent COVID-19. Both conserved end residues are part of each CDR3. The D gene is left open where the match is weak. For some rows the clone size is stated as once, few or many, or as a class when expanded; others skip it.

>NA|TRBJ1-5|NA|TRBV2
TGTGCCAGCAGTGAAGGCCGGAGTCAGCCCCAGCATTTT
CASSEGRSQPQHF
>NA|TRBJ1-2|TRBD1|TRBV28
TGTGCCAGCAGTTTAGGGACAGCGATTTATGGCTACACCTTC
CASSLGTAIYGYTF
>NA|TRBJ1-1|NA|TRBV7-2
TGTGCCAGCAGCGATAGGCGGCAAAACACTGAAGCTTTCTTT
CASSDRRQNTEAFF
>NA|TRBJ1-5|NA|TRBV7-2
TGTGCCAGCAGGATTCGGGGGGCTGCTGTTCAGCCCCAGCATTTT
CASRIRGAAVQPQHF
>NA|TRBJ2-2|NA|TRBV6-4
TGTGCCAGCAGTGACCTCTTCACCGGGGAGCTGTTTTTT
CASSDLFTGELFF
>NA|TRBJ1-1|NA|TRBV12-5
TGTGCTAGTGGACCCGGGGGGGCCACTGAAGCTTTCTTT
CASGPGGATEAFF
>NA|TRBJ2-3|NA|TRBV4-1
TGCGCCAGCAGCCATGGGAGGACCGCCGTAGCAGATACGCAGTATTTT
CASSHGRTAVADTQYF
>NA|TRBJ2-7|NA|TRBV11-2
TGTGCCAGCAGCTTAGCGCAGGGATACGAGCAGTACTTC
CASSLAQGYEQYF
>NA|TRBJ2-1|TRBD1|TRBV5-8
TGTGCCAGCAGCGCCTCGGGGACAGGACCTAATGAGCAGTTCTTC
CASSASGTGPNEQFF
>NA|TRBJ2-7|NA|TRBV5-6
TGTGCCAGCAGCTTGGGCGGCGGGCGAGAGCAGTACTTC
CASSLGGGREQYF
>NA|TRBJ1-4|NA|TRBV19
TGTGCCAGTAGTTGGGACATCGACCGGAGAAAACTGTTTTTT
CASSWDIDRRKLFF
>NA|TRBJ2-7|NA|TRBV30
TGTGCCTGGAGCGGGACCTACGAGCAGTACTTC
CAWSGTYEQYF
>NA|TRBJ1-2|TRBD1|TRBV5-4
TGTGCCAGCAGCTTGGTGGGACAGAACTATGGCTACACCTTC
CASSLVGQNYGYTF
>NA|TRBJ1-5|NA|TRBV28
TGTGCCAGCAGTTTAGGGAGAAGAAATCAGCCCCAGCATTTT
CASSLGRRNQPQHF
>NA|TRBJ1-3|NA|TRBV2
TGTGCCAGCAGTGCATTGCAGGGGAGCGCTGGAAACACCATATATTTT
CASSALQGSAGNTIYF
>NA|TRBJ2-7|NA|TRBV11-2
TGTGCCAGCAGCACACGGAGCCCTAACGAGCAGTACTTC
CASSTRSPNEQYF
>NA|TRBJ1-6|TRBD1|TRBV2
TGTGCCAGCAGGACAGGGGGCGGCCTCTATAATTCACCCCTCCACTTT
CASRTGGGLYNSPLHF
>NA|TRBJ1-6|NA|TRBV28
TGTGCCAGCAGCCCGCCTAGCTCCTATAATTCACCCCTCCACTTT
CASSPPSSYNSPLHF
>NA|TRBJ2-5|NA|TRBV19
TGTGCCAGTAGCCTCTCAAGGGGGCGGGGTGGGGAGACCCAGTACTTC
CASSLSRGRGGETQYF
>NA|TRBJ1-2|TRBD1|TRBV7-3
TGTGCCAGCAGCTATACAGGGGGAAGAAGCTATGGCTACACCTTC
CASSYTGGRSYGYTF
>NA|TRBJ2-7|NA|TRBV18
TGTGCCAGCTCACCTGACAGTCGACCCTACGAGCAGTACTTC
CASSPDSRPYEQYF
>NA|TRBJ1-2|TRBD1|TRBV7-3
TGTGCCAGCAGCTTGGGGACAGGGAACTATGGCTACACCTTC
CASSLGTGNYGYTF
>NA|TRBJ2-3|TRBD2|TRBV9
TGTGCCAGCAGGCCGGGACTAGCAGCAGATACGCAGTATTTT
CASRPGLAADTQYF
>once|TRBJ2-1|NA|TRBV12-3/TRBV12-4
TGTGCCAGCAGTTTGCGGGTCAATGAGCAGTTCTTC
CASSLRVNEQFF
>NA|TRBJ2-2|TRBD1|TRBV10-3
TGTGCCACACCGACAGGGGCCAACACCGGGGAGCTGTTTTTT
CATPTGANTGELFF
>NA|TRBJ2-1|NA|TRBV29-1
TGCAGCGTTGACGAGTACAATGAGCAGTTCTTC
CSVDEYNEQFF
>once|TRBJ1-3|TRBD1|TRBV28
TGTGCCAGCAGGTCTTCCGGGACAGGGGTGAACACCATATATTTT
CASRSSGTGVNTIYF
>NA|TRBJ2-1|NA|TRBV6-1
TGTGCCAGCAGTGACCCGGCGCTAGGTTTGGATGAGCAGTTCTTC
CASSDPALGLDEQFF
>NA|TRBJ2-1|TRBD2|TRBV6-2/TRBV6-3
TGTGCCAGCAGTTTTTTAGCGGGGGGCCCAAACTACAATGAGCAGTTCTTC
CASSFLAGGPNYNEQFF
>few|TRBJ2-1|TRBD2|TRBV11-2
TGTGCCAGCAGCTTAGGATTAGCGGGGGGTGGTGAGCAGTTCTTC
CASSLGLAGGGEQFF
>NA|TRBJ1-5|NA|TRBV7-6
TGTGCCAGCAGCCTCTCCACCCAGCGGTATAGCAATCAGCCCCAGCATTTT
CASSLSTQRYSNQPQHF
>NA|TRBJ1-4|NA|TRBV6-5
TGTGCCAGCAGCCGGGGACTGCGGAATGAAAAACTGTTTTTT
CASSRGLRNEKLFF
>NA|TRBJ2-7|TRBD2|TRBV6-1
TGTGCCAGCAGTGAGGATCCCCGGCTAGCGGCCTACGAGCAGTACTTC
CASSEDPRLAAYEQYF
>NA|TRBJ1-5|NA|TRBV3-1/TRBV3-2
TGTGCCAGCAGCCAAGCAGATAGCAATCAGCCCCAGCATTTT
CASSQADSNQPQHF
>NA|TRBJ1-1|NA|TRBV28
TGTGCCAGCAGTTTTCAGGGGAATACTGAAGCTTTCTTT
CASSFQGNTEAFF
>NA|TRBJ2-2|TRBD1|TRBV7-8
TGTGCCAGCAGCCGAGGGGGCCTGAGGGAGCTGTTTTTT
CASSRGGLRELFF
>NA|TRBJ1-5|NA|TRBV5-1
TGCGCCAGCAGCTTTTCCGGGAATAGCAATCAGCCCCAGCATTTT
CASSFSGNSNQPQHF
>NA|TRBJ2-7|NA|TRBV7-9
TGTGCCAGCAGCTTATACCCCACTACCTACGAGCAGTACTTC
CASSLYPTTYEQYF
>NA|TRBJ1-1|TRBD1|TRBV4-2
TGTGCCAGCAGCCAAGGGGGACAGGGCTACACTGAAGCTTTCTTT
CASSQGGQGYTEAFF
>NA|TRBJ2-3|TRBD2|TRBV6-6
TGTGCCAGCAGCCAAGGCGGGGGGGCAGATACGCAGTATTTT
CASSQGGGADTQYF
>few|TRBJ2-7|NA|TRBV7-9
TGTGCCAGCAGCCCTAGCCAGGGGATGATCACCTACGAGCAGTACTTC
CASSPSQGMITYEQYF
>NA|TRBJ2-5|NA|TRBV9
TGTGCCAGCAGCGTGAACAGGGTAGGGGAGACCCAGTACTTC
CASSVNRVGETQYF